The count of the clone carrying this T cell receptor beta chain is one. Runs used v3.0 of the immunoSEQ assay and were done at survey level. Here immunoSEQ multiplex PCR was the method, and the copy in TCRdb shows in-frame clones only, minus some. The table has tens of thousands of clones, 90% to 95% seen once. This entry belongs to a study of long-term antiretroviral therapy in people with HIV. The overall study: The earliest samples came about a decade before the 2015 immediate-ART recommendation.

The V segment lost 5 bases and the J segment 5 bases; nucleotides outside the gene matches: 5. The CDR3 extends over 14 amino acids. Germline CDR1 and CDR2: SGHAT and FQNNGV. This TCR was recovered from a woman in her fifties or sixties with HIV. V gene TRBV11-2 combines with J gene TRBJ2-5; 10 bases align to TRBD1. The sample in question was unsorted PBMCs, obtained 3.7 years after starting antiretroviral therapy. The chain's CDR3 is CASSQDRGSETQYF. For the CDR3, the DNA is TGTGCCAGCAGCCAGGACAGGGGGAGTGAGACCCAGTACTTC.